This section outlines one T cell receptor beta chain sequence together with its context. Its target is unknown. Unique molecular identifiers tagged the TCRbeta library. TCRdb recomputed calls from the PCR reads with MiXCR, one row per CDR3 protein. The table records fewer than 550,000 distinct CDR3 sequences, approximately 10% of them present only once. This entry is derived from a study of T-cell reconstitution after alpha-beta-depleted transplantation in children. The V and J ends lost 6 bases and 5 bases respectively, with 16 bases between them. Germline V lookup: CDR1 DFQATT, CDR2 SNEGSKA (reference sequence). The CDR3 consists of 13 residues. Notes on the study in general: Alpha-beta T cells about two months after transplant reportedly derived from several hundred expanded graft clones. Some patients owed their high day-60 TCRbeta diversity to surviving recipient T cells and thymic progenitors. Hyperexpanded clones declined; after one year, newly produced T cells mostly supplied diversity.

Sequenced material: PBMCs, mostly from graft donor cells, taken 180 days after TCRalphabeta/CD19-depleted stem cell transplant. The chain links TRBV20-1 to TRBJ2-5; possibly TRBD1 for D (7 bases). The sequence came from a female patient aged 2-9 years who had a stem cell transplant for aplastic anemia, so the T cells may come from the graft donor. CDR3 bases: TGCAGTGCCCGGCGGGGACAGAGGGAGACCCAGTACTTC. The encoded protein is CSARRGQRETQYF.